This is a list of T cell receptor beta chains from one sample in a study of tumor-infiltrating lymphocytes in primary liver carcinoma. One entry per CDR3 protein results from TCRdb running MiXCR on the multiplex PCR reads. The repertoire holds 200,000 or so distinct CDR3 sequences, with approximately 64% as singletons. The sample was peripheral blood. The receptors were gathered from a woman aged 60-70 years with primary liver carcinoma and hepatitis B virus infection. CDR3s include the opening cysteine and the closing phenylalanine or tryptophan. The order of the fields is D gene, J gene, V gene, clone size, CDR3 DNA, CDR3 protein. D genes are given only for firm matches. For some rows the clone size is stated as once, few or many, or as a class when expanded; others skip it.

NA	TRBJ2-7	TRBV6-1	NA	TGTGTCAGCAGAGACCGGGACGGCCTCTCCTACGAGCAGTACTTC	CVSRDRDGLSYEQYF
NA	TRBJ2-5	TRBV2	few	TGTGCCAGCAGTGGCTTAGCAGAAGAGACCCAGTACTTC	CASSGLAEETQYF
TRBD1	TRBJ1-2	TRBV6-1	once	TGTGCCAGCGGTGAAGCTGGGACAGTCTATGGCTACACCTTC	CASGEAGTVYGYTF
TRBD1	TRBJ2-3	TRBV11-2	NA	TGTGCTAGCAGCCATCGGACAGGCACGGATACGCAGTGTTTT	CASSHRTGTDTQCF
TRBD1	TRBJ1-1	TRBV7-9	NA	TGTGCCAGCAGCTCAGACCGGGACAGGGCAGAAGCTTTCTTT	CASSSDRDRAEAFF
TRBD1	TRBJ2-1	TRBV6-1	many	TGTGCCAGTTCGGGACAGGGGGGTGGTGAGCAGTTCTTC	CASSGQGGGEQFF
NA	TRBJ2-1	TRBV4-2	many	TGTGCCAGCAGCCAAGGGGACAGCGGGGTTTACAATGAGCAGTTCTTC	CASSQGDSGVYNEQFF
TRBD1	TRBJ1-1	TRBV9	NA	TGTGCCAGCAGCTCAGGGACAGGGGTCGTAGCTTTCTTT	CASSSGTGVVAFF
NA	TRBJ2-7	TRBV6-5	NA	TGTGCCAGCAGTAAGGACCTGGCCCCCTACGAGCAGTACTTC	CASSKDLAPYEQYF
NA	TRBJ2-7	TRBV6-1	NA	TGTACCACCCAGAAGACCTACAAGCAGTACTTC	CTTQKTYKQYF